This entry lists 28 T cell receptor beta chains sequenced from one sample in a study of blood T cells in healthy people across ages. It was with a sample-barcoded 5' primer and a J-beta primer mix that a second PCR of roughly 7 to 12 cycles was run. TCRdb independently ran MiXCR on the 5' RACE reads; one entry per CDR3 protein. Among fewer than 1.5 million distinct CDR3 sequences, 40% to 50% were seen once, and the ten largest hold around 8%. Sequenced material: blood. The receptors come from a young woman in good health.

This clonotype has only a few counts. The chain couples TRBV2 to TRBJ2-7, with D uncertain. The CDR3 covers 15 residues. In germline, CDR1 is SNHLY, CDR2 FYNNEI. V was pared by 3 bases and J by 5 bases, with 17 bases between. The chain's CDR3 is CASSDYLGNSDEQYF. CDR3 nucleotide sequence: TGTGCCAGCAGTGATTATTTGGGGAACAGTGACGAGCAGTACTTC.

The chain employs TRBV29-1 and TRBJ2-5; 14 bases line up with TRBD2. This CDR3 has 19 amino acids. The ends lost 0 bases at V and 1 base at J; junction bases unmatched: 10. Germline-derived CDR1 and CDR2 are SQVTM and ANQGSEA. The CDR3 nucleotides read TGCAGCGTTGAAGACCGAGGGACTAGCGGGAGAAGTAGCCAAGAGACCCAGTACTTC. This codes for CSVEDRGTSGRSSQETQYF.

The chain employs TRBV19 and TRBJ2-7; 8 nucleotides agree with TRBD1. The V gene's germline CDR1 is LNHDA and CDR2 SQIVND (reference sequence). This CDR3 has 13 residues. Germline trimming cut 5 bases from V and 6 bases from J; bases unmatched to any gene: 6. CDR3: CASSPRTGFEQYF. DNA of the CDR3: TGTGCCAGTAGTCCCAGGACAGGGTTCGAGCAGTACTTC.

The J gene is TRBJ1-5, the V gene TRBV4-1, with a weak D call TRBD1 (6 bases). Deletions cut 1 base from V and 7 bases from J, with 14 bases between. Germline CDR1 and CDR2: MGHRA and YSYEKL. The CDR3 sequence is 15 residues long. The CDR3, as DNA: TGCGCCAGCAGCCAAGTAGGGGGGTTCGGGCAGCCCCAGCATTTT. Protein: CASSQVGGFGQPQHF.

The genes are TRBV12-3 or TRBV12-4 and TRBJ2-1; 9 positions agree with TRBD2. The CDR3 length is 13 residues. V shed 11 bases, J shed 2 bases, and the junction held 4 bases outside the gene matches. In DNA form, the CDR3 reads TGTGCCGGCGGGAGGGAGGCCTACAATGAGCAGTTCTTC. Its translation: CAGGREAYNEQFF.

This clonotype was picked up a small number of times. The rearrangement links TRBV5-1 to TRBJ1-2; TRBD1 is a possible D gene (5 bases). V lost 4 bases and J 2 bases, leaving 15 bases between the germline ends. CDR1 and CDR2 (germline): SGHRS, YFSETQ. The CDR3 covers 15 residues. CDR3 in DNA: TGCGCCAGCAGCGTGCAGACGGGGGACAACTATGGCTACACCTTC. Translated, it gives CASSVQTGDNYGYTF.

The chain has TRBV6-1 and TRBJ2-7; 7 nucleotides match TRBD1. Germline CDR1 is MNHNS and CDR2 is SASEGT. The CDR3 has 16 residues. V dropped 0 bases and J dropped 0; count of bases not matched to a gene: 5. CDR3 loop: CASSEAGQGVSYEQYF. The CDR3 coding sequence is TGTGCCAGCAGTGAAGCCGGGCAGGGGGTCTCCTACGAGCAGTACTTC.

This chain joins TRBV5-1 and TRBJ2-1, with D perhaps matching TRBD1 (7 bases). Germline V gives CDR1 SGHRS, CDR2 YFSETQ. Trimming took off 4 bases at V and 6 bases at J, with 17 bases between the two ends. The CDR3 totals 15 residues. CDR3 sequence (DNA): TGCGCCAGCAGCGTTGGAGGGGGCAGCAGCAATGAGCAGTTCTTC. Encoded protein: CASSVGGGSSNEQFF.

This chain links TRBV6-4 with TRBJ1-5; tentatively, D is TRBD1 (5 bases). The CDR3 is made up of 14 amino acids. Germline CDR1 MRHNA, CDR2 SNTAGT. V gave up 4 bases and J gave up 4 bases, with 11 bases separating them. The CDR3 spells CASSAPGNNQPQHF. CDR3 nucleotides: TGTGCCAGCAGTGCCCCAGGGAATAATCAGCCCCAGCATTTT.

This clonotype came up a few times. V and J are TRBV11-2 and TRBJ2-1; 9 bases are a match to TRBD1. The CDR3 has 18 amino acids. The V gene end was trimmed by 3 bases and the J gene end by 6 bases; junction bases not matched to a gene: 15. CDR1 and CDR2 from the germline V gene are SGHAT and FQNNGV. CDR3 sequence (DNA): TGTGCCAGCAGCTTGGCTCCCACCGGGACAGGGATAGTCAATGAGCAGTTCTTC. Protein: CASSLAPTGTGIVNEQFF.

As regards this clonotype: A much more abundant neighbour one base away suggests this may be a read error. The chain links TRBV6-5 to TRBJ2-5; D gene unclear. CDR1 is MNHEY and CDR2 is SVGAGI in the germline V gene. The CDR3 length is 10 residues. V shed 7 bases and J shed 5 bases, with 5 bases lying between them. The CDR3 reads CASKAETQYF. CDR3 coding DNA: TGTGCCAGCAAGGCGGAGACCCAGTACTTC.

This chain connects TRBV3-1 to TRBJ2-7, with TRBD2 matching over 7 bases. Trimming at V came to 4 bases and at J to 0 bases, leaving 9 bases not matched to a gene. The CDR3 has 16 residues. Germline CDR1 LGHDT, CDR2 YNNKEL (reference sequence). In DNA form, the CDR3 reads TGTGCCAGCAGCCCACAGCGGGGTAAGGCCTCCTACGAGCAGTACTTC. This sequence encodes CASSPQRGKASYEQYF.

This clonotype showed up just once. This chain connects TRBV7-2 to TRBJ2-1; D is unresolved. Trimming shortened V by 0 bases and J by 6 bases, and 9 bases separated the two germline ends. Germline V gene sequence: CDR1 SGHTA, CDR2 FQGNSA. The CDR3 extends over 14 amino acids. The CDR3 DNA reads TGTGCCAGCAGCTTAGCGGCGGTCGCCAATGAGCAGTTCTTC. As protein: CASSLAAVANEQFF. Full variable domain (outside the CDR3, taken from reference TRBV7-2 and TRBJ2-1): GAGVSQSPSNKVTEKGKDVELRCDPISGHTALYWYRQSLGQGLEFLIYFQGNSAPDKSGLPSDRFSAERTGGSVSTLTIQRTQQEDSAVYLCASSLAAVANEQFFGPGTRLTVL.

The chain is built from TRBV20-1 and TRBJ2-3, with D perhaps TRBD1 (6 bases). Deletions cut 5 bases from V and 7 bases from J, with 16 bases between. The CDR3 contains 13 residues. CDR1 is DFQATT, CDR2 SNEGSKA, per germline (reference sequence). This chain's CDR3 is CSASPSGVNTQYF. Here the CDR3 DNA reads TGCAGTGCTTCCCCATCAGGGGTCAATACGCAGTATTTT.

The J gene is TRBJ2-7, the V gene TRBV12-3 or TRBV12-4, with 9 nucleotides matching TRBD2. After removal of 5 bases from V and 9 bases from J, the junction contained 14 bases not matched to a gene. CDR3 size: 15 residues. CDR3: CASSDSGGPQEGQYF. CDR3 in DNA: TGTGCCAGCAGTGACAGCGGGGGGCCACAGGAGGGGCAGTACTTC.

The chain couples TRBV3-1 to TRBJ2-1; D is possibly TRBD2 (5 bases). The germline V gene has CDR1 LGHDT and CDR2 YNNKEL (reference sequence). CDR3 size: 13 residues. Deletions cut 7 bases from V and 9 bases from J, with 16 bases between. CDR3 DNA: TGTGCCAGCAATCGGGGAACGATCGGTGAGCAGTTCTTC. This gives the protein CASNRGTIGEQFF.

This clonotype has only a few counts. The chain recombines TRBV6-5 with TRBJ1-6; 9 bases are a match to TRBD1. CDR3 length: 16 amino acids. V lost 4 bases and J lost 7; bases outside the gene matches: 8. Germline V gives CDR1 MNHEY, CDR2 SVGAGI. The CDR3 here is CASSSAWDRVNSPLHF. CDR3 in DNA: TGTGCCAGCAGTTCCGCTTGGGACAGGGTCAATTCACCCCTCCACTTT.

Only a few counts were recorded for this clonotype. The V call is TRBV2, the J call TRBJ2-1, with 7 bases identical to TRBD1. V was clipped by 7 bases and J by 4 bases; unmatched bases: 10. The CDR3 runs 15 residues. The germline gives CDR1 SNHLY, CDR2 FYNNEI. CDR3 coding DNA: TGTGCCAGCACCCGGGACAGCAACCTTTACAATGAGCAGTTCTTC. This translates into CASTRDSNLYNEQFF.

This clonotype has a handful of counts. Written as DNA, the CDR3 is TGTGCCAGCAGTCCGGGACAGGACTCCTACGAGCAGTACTTC. Translation gives CASSPGQDSYEQYF. The V call is TRBV25-1, the J call TRBJ2-7; 8 positions agree with TRBD1. Trimming took 5 bases from V and 0 from J; bases not matched to a gene: 3. The germline V gene has CDR1 MGHDK and CDR2 SYGVNS. The CDR3 is made up of 14 amino acids.

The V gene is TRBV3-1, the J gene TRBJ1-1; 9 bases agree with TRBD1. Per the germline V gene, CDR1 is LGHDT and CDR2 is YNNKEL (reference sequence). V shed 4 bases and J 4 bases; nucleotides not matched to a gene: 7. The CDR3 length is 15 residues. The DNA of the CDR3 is TGTGCCAGCAGCCGAGGGACAGGGTGGATCACTGAAGCTTTCTTT. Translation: CASSRGTGWITEAFF.

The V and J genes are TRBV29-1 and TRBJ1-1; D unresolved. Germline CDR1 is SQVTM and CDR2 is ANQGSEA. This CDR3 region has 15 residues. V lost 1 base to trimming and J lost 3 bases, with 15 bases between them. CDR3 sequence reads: CSVEVRGVIDTEAFF. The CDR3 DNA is TGCAGCGTTGAAGTTCGCGGCGTCATTGACACTGAAGCTTTCTTT.

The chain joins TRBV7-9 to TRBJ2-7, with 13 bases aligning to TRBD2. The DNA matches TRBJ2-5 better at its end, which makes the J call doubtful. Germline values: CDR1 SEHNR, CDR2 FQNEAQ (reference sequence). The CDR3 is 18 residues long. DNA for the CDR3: TGTGCCAGCAGCTTAAGAACGGGACTAGCGGGATCGGAGGAGACCCAGTACTTC. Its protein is CASSLRTGLAGSEETQYF.

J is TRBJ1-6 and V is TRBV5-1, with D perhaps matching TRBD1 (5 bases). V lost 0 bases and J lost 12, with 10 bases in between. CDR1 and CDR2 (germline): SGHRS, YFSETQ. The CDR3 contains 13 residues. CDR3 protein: CASSLAQGQPLHF. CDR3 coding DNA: TGCGCCAGCAGCTTGGCTCAGGGCCAACCCCTCCACTTT.

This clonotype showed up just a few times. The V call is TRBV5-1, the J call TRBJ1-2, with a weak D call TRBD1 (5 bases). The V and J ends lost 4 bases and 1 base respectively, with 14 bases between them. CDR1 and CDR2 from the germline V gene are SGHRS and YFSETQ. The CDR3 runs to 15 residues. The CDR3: CASSPTRELNYGYTF. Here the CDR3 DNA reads TGCGCCAGCAGCCCCACCAGGGAGCTTAACTATGGCTACACCTTC.

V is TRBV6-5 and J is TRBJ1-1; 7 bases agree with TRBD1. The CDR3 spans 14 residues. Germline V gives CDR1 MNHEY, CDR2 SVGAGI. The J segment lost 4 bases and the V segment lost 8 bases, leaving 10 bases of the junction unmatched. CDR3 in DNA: TGTGCCAGCCGCCTAGCAGGGGGATCCACTGAAGCTTTCTTT. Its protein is CASRLAGGSTEAFF.

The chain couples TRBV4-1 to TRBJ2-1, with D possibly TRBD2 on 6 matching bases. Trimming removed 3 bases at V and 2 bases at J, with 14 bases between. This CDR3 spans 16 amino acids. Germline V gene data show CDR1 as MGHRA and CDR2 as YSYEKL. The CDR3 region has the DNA TGCGCCAGCAGCCAGGGGATGGGACTTGCCTACAATGAGCAGTTCTTC. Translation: CASSQGMGLAYNEQFF.

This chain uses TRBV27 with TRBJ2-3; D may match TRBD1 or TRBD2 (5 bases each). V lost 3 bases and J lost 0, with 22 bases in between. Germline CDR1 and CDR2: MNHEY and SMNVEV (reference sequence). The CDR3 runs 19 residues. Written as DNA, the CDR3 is TGTGCCAGCAGTTTCCGAGGGAGACAGCCCTCATGGAGCACAGATACGCAGTATTTT. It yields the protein CASSFRGRQPSWSTDTQYF.

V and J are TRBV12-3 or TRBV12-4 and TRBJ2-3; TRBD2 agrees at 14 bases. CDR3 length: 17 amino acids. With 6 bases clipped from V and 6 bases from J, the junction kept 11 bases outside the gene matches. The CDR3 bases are TGTGCCAGCAGCCAGGGGAGACTAGCGGGGGGGTTTGATACGCAGTATTTT. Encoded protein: CASSQGRLAGGFDTQYF.